These T cell receptor beta chains were read from a single sample in a study of shared clonotypes between healthy human individuals. The protocol was immunoSEQ multiplex PCR, while the TCRdb copy is restricted to in-frame clones and leaves out a portion. The sample contains some 2.1 million clones, over 85% of which appear only once. The sample comprised naive CD8+ T cells sorted from blood. These receptors all come from a man between 18 and 29 years old in good health. Each CDR3 is given with its conserved first and last residue. A D gene is named only where the DNA matches it firmly. Some rows mark clone size as missing; the rest say once, few, many or name a class of expanded clone.

clone_size cdr3_length d_call j_call v_call cdr3_aa cdr3_nt
NA 16 NA TRBJ1-5 TRBV6-1 CASSAAWGDPNQPQHF TGTGCCAGCAGTGCGGCGTGGGGGGACCCCAATCAGCCCCAGCATTTT
NA 14 NA TRBJ2-5 TRBV10-3 CAISESGRGETQYF TGTGCCATCAGTGAGTCCGGACGGGGAGAGACCCAGTACTTC
NA 14 TRBD1 TRBJ1-6 TRBV6-5 CASSYGTGNSPLHF TGTGCCAGCAGTTACGGGACAGGGAACTCACCCCTCCACTTT
NA 15 NA TRBJ1-6 TRBV6-6 CASTQHPSYNSPLHF TGTGCCAGCACCCAGCATCCCTCCTATAATTCACCCCTCCACTTT
NA 14 NA TRBJ2-3 TRBV4-3 CASSQGQITDTQYF TGCGCCAGCAGCCAAGGGCAGATCACAGATACGCAGTATTTT
NA 14 NA TRBJ2-5 TRBV7-8 CASSLESLGETQYF TGTGCCAGCAGCTTAGAATCTTTAGGGGAGACCCAGTACTTC
NA 12 NA TRBJ2-7 TRBV6-1 CASSERDLRKYF TGTGCCAGCAGTGAACGGGATTTAAGGAAGTACTTC
NA 15 TRBD1 TRBJ1-3 TRBV27 CASSPGQGAGNTIYF TGTGCCAGCAGCCCGGGACAGGGAGCTGGAAACACCATATATTTT
NA 12 NA TRBJ2-2 TRBV11-3 CASTDQSGELFF TGTGCCAGCACCGACCAAAGTGGGGAGCTGTTTTTT
NA 15 TRBD1 TRBJ2-7 TRBV6-1 CASRLDRGQYYEQYF TGTGCCAGCAGACTGGACAGGGGGCAATACTACGAGCAGTACTTC
NA 15 TRBD2 TRBJ2-7 TRBV29-1 CSVDVGEGSHHEQYF TGCAGCGTTGACGTGGGGGAGGGATCCCACCACGAGCAGTACTTC
NA 17 TRBD2 TRBJ2-1 TRBV27 CASSFWASGESYNEQFF TGTGCCAGCAGTTTTTGGGCTAGCGGTGAATCCTACAATGAGCAGTTCTTC
NA 14 NA TRBJ2-7 TRBV5-1 CASSLAATNYEQYF TGCGCCAGCAGCTTGGCCGCGACTAACTACGAGCAGTACTTC
NA 15 TRBD1 TRBJ1-2 TRBV10-3 CAISEGDRDNYGYTF TGTGCCATCAGTGAGGGGGACAGGGACAACTATGGCTACACCTTC
NA 15 TRBD1 TRBJ1-2 TRBV19 CASSMGGTALYGYTF TGTGCCAGTAGTATGGGGGGGACAGCCCTCTATGGCTACACCTTC
NA 13 NA TRBJ1-1 TRBV7-9 CASSLVGGIEAFF TGTGCCAGCAGCTTAGTCGGGGGGATCGAAGCTTTCTTT
NA 16 NA TRBJ2-1 TRBV28 CASSFPKWGARNEQFF TGTGCCAGCAGTTTCCCAAAGTGGGGGGCTCGCAATGAGCAGTTCTTC
NA 15 TRBD1 TRBJ2-7 TRBV7-2 CASSPRDRGTYEQYF TGTGCCAGCAGCCCCCGGGACAGGGGCACCTACGAGCAGTACTTC
NA 15 TRBD2 TRBJ2-5 TRBV11-2 CASSHRTSEQETQYF TGTGCCAGCAGCCACCGGACTAGCGAACAAGAGACCCAGTACTTC
NA 16 TRBD1 TRBJ2-5 TRBV27 CASSPGQGEYQETQYF TGTGCCAGCAGTCCGGGACAGGGGGAGTACCAAGAGACCCAGTACTTC
NA 19 TRBD2 TRBJ2-5 TRBV13 CASSSQEGLAGGIQETQYF TGTGCCAGCAGCTCCCAGGAGGGACTAGCGGGAGGAATACAAGAGACCCAGTACTTC
NA 16 TRBD2 TRBJ2-5 TRBV7-2 CASSPGIGAGEGTQYF TGTGCCAGCAGCCCAGGGATTGGGGCGGGAGAAGGGACCCAGTACTTC
NA 15 NA TRBJ2-3 TRBV29-1 CSVVLGARSTDTQYF TGCAGCGTTGTTCTGGGGGCTCGTAGCACAGACACGCAGTATTTT
NA 15 TRBD2 TRBJ2-7 TRBV13 CASSQYREGAYEQYF TGTGCCAGCAGCCAATACCGGGAGGGCGCCTACGAGCAGTACTTC
NA 16 TRBD2 TRBJ2-1 TRBV6-6 CASSPSGLAGADEQFF TGTGCCAGCAGTCCCAGCGGACTAGCGGGAGCAGATGAGCAGTTCTTC
NA 13 NA TRBJ2-7 TRBV4-1 CASSQDEEWEQYF TGCGCCAGCAGCCAAGATGAGGAGTGGGAGCAGTACTTC
once 14 NA TRBJ2-5 TRBV11-1 CASSLGAGAETQYF TGTGCCAGCAGCTTAGGTGCAGGGGCTGAGACCCAGTACTTC
once 17 TRBD1 TRBJ2-7 TRBV10-3 CAISESGPGQNLIEQYF TGTGCCATCAGTGAGTCGGGTCCGGGACAGAATTTAATCGAGCAGTACTTC
NA 16 TRBD1 TRBJ2-7 TRBV27 CASRGTDRTGMREQYF TGTGCCAGCAGAGGAACCGATCGGACAGGGATGCGAGAGCAGTACTTC
once 17 TRBD1 TRBJ1-5 TRBV28 CASSFFTGGAGNQPQHF TGTGCCAGCAGTTTTTTCACAGGGGGCGCCGGCAATCAGCCCCAGCATTTT
NA 17 TRBD2 TRBJ2-1 TRBV5-1 CASSGGLAGGIYNEQFF TGCGCCAGCAGCGGGGGACTAGCGGGAGGGATATACAATGAGCAGTTCTTC
NA 15 NA TRBJ1-3 TRBV28 CASTPGPTSGNTIYF TGTGCCAGCACCCCAGGCCCTACCTCTGGAAACACCATATATTTT
NA 16 TRBD2 TRBJ2-1 TRBV9 CASSATSGVSYNEQFF TGTGCCAGCAGCGCGACTAGCGGGGTTTCCTACAATGAGCAGTTCTTC
NA 14 NA TRBJ1-4 TRBV5-4 CASSFEGENEKLFF TGTGCCAGCAGCTTTGAAGGGGAAAATGAAAAACTGTTTTTT
NA 15 NA TRBJ1-5 TRBV28 CASSSLDISNQPQHF TGTGCCAGCAGTTCCCTTGACATTAGCAATCAGCCCCAGCATTTT
NA 13 NA TRBJ2-1 TRBV19 CASSMYGEIGQFF TGTGCCAGTAGTATGTATGGGGAGATCGGGCAGTTCTTC
NA 12 NA TRBJ2-1 TRBV7-9 CASSFEGVEQFF TGTGCCAGCAGCTTTGAGGGAGTGGAGCAGTTCTTC
NA 14 NA TRBJ1-5 TRBV4-1 CASSQDRGDQPQHF TGCGCCAGCAGCCAAGATCGAGGTGATCAGCCCCAGCATTTT
NA 14 NA TRBJ2-7 TRBV6-1 CASSSWDNSYEQYF TGTGCCAGCAGTTCTTGGGACAACTCCTACGAGCAGTACTTC
NA 17 TRBD2 TRBJ2-5 TRBV10-1 CASSERGTSGSQETQYF TGCGCCAGCAGTGAGAGGGGGACTAGCGGGAGTCAAGAGACCCAGTACTTC
NA 12 NA TRBJ2-5 TRBV30 CAWNRAEETQYF TGTGCCTGGAATCGGGCGGAAGAGACCCAGTACTTC
NA 14 NA TRBJ2-3 TRBV5-6 CASSIQWGTDTQYF TGTGCCAGCAGCATTCAGTGGGGCACAGATACGCAGTATTTT
NA 14 TRBD2 TRBJ2-5 TRBV9 CASSPQGGLETQYF TGTGCCAGCAGCCCCCAGGGAGGGTTGGAGACCCAGTACTTC
NA 15 TRBD1 TRBJ1-5 TRBV28 CASSPRGDRGQPQHF TGTGCCAGCAGTCCTCGAGGGGACAGGGGTCAGCCCCAGCATTTT
NA 16 TRBD1 TRBJ1-1 TRBV11-2 CASSLGLGQGNTEAFF TGTGCCAGCAGCTTGGGGCTGGGACAGGGAAACACTGAAGCTTTCTTT
NA 16 NA TRBJ2-7 TRBV27 CASSLVPGATLSEQYF TGTGCCAGCAGTTTAGTGCCGGGGGCGACTTTAAGCGAGCAGTACTTC
NA 15 TRBD1 TRBJ1-1 TRBV2 CASSGGTVMNTEAFF TGTGCCAGCAGCGGTGGGACAGTTATGAACACTGAAGCTTTCTTT
NA 14 NA TRBJ2-7 TRBV4-3 CASSQDRTAYEQYF TGCGCCAGCAGCCAAGATAGAACAGCCTACGAGCAGTACTTC
NA 13 NA TRBJ2-1 TRBV5-4 CASSTRGDNEQFF TGTGCCAGCAGCACCCGAGGCGACAATGAGCAGTTCTTC
NA 17 NA TRBJ2-6 TRBV19 CASSIDRFGLGANVLTF TGTGCCAGTAGTATAGATCGGTTTGGGTTAGGGGCCAACGTCCTGACTTTC
NA 17 TRBD2 TRBJ2-3 TRBV5-1 CASSPWGLAGVLDTQYF TGCGCCAGCAGCCCATGGGGACTAGCGGGAGTTTTGGATACGCAGTATTTT
NA 15 TRBD2 TRBJ2-7 TRBV28 CASTVRGGHSYEQYF TGTGCCAGCACGGTGCGCGGGGGGCACTCGTACGAGCAGTACTTC
NA 15 TRBD1 TRBJ2-3 TRBV25-1 CASSEQGAKTDTQYF TGTGCCAGCAGTGAACAGGGGGCCAAGACAGATACGCAGTATTTT